Shown below are 15 T cell receptor beta chains from a single sample sequenced in a study of brain T cells in children with intractable seizures. The time point is: blood from clinic visit 5 months post-surgery; TSC patient then seizure free. Sequencing was performed with immunoSEQ multiplex PCR; in TCRdb, only in-frame clones are kept and a portion is missing. There are approximately 330,000 clones in the sample; over 90% occur only once, and about 6% lies in the top ten. This material consisted of peripheral blood, taken roughly 5 months after surgery. The source is a boy under two years old with tuberous sclerosis and intractable seizures.

V usage is TRBV29-1 and J usage is TRBJ2-7; D perhaps matches TRBD2 (6 bases). Trimming removed 2 bases from V and 3 bases from J, with 14 bases in between. The germline CDR1 and CDR2 sequences are SQVTM and ANQGSEA. The CDR3 is 14 amino acids. CDR3 coding DNA: TGCAGCGTTGAAAGTGGCGGGGAGGACTACGAGCAGTACTTC. Its protein product is CSVESGGEDYEQYF.

The rearrangement joins TRBV5-1 to TRBJ1-1, with D unclear. The V gene lost 4 bases and the J gene lost 6 bases, with 16 bases spanning the gap. The CDR3 has 14 residues. Germline V gene data show CDR1 as SGHRS and CDR2 as YFSETQ. The CDR3 nucleotides read TGCGCCAGCAGCCTGAGGGTAGGCGGGGCTGAAGCTTTCTTT. This translates into CASSLRVGGAEAFF.

A few counts support this clone. The genes are TRBV3-1 (or the pseudogene TRBV3-2) and TRBJ1-2; no clear D. This CDR3 spans 15 amino acids. CDR1 is LGHDT, CDR2 YNNKEL, per germline (reference sequence). V was cut by 4 bases and J by 1 base, with 13 bases left in between. Here the CDR3 DNA reads TGTGCCAGCAGCCCGTTTACCGGAGGTAACTATGGCTACACCTTC. Its translation is CASSPFTGGNYGYTF.

The rearrangement joins TRBV27 to TRBJ1-5; 7 bases are a match to TRBD1. The germline CDR1 and CDR2 sequences are MNHEY and SMNVEV (reference sequence). The ends lost 6 bases at V and 4 bases at J; junction bases unmatched: 6. The CDR3 is 14 amino acids. CDR3 sequence (DNA): TGTGCCAGCAGCTTGGGACAGCCTAATCAGCCCCAGCATTTT. It codes for CASSLGQPNQPQHF.

The chain carries TRBV4-1 and TRBJ1-2, with TRBD1 matching over 11 bases. CDR3 length equals 15 residues. V shed 4 bases, J shed 4 bases, and the junction held 5 bases outside the gene matches. Germline V CDR1 and CDR2: MGHRA, YSYEKL. CDR3 nucleotide sequence: TGCGCCAGCAGCCTGGACAGGGGGCCTGGCTATGGCTACACCTTC. This codes for CASSLDRGPGYGYTF.

The chain is built from TRBV2 and TRBJ2-6; 8 bases match TRBD1. J was trimmed by 0 bases and V by 9 bases; bases with no gene match: 4. In germline, CDR1 is SNHLY, CDR2 FYNNEI. The CDR3 extends over 15 amino acids. The CDR3 DNA follows: TGTGCCAGTTCAGGGGGCACCTCTGGGGCCAACGTCCTGACTTTC. As protein: CASSGGTSGANVLTF.

J is TRBJ2-7 and V is TRBV4-1; 8 bases are shared with TRBD2. The junction had 9 bases not matched to a gene; V was cut back by 4 bases and J by 4 bases. The CDR3 runs to 15 residues. Germline values: CDR1 MGHRA, CDR2 YSYEKL. The CDR3 loop is CASSLIAGMAYEQYF. The CDR3 region has the DNA TGCGCCAGCAGCCTAATAGCGGGGATGGCTTACGAGCAGTACTTC.

This clone occurred once. The chain links TRBV25-1 to TRBJ2-7, with 9 bases identical to TRBD1. V was pared by 4 bases and J by 2 bases, with 3 bases of the junction left unmatched. CDR1 and CDR2 (germline): MGHDK, SYGVNS. This CDR3 is built from 14 residues. The CDR3 is CASSVGTGPYEQYF. DNA for the CDR3: TGTGCCAGCAGTGTTGGGACAGGGCCCTACGAGCAGTACTTC.

This clone is a singleton in its sample. The genes are TRBV5-5 and TRBJ2-7; the D gene is possibly TRBD2 (5 bases). This CDR3 region has 15 residues. Germline V lookup: CDR1 SGHKS, CDR2 YYEKEE (reference sequence). V was cut by 4 bases and J by 3 bases, with 17 bases left in between. This CDR3 reads CASSPGGHPIYEQYF. CDR3 in DNA: TGTGCCAGCAGCCCCGGCGGGCACCCGATCTACGAGCAGTACTTC. Complete variable domain (other parts from reference TRBV5-5 and TRBJ2-7): DAGVTQSPTHLIKTRGQQVTLRCSPISGHKSVSWYQQVLGQGPQFIFQYYEKEERGRGNFPDRFSARQFPNYSSELNVNALLLGDSALYLCASSPGGHPIYEQYFGPGTRLTVT.

The chain couples TRBV19 to TRBJ2-7; the match to TRBD1 covers 7 bases. The CDR3 contains 11 residues. Germline values: CDR1 LNHDA, CDR2 SQIVND (reference sequence). V shed 10 bases and J 5 bases; nucleotides not matched to a gene: 5. In nucleotides, the CDR3 is TGTGCCACCTCACAGGGGAACGAGCAGTACTTC. Residues: CATSQGNEQYF. Combining the CDR3 with reference TRBV19 and TRBJ2-7 gives the whole variable domain DGGITQSPKYLFRKEGQNVTLSCEQNLNHDAMYWYRQDPGQGLRLIYYSQIVNDFQKGDIAEGYSVSREKKESFPLTVTSAQKNPTAFYLCATSQGNEQYFGPGTRLTVT.

The J gene is TRBJ2-7, the V gene TRBV3-1 (or the pseudogene TRBV3-2); TRBD2 aligns across 8 bases. Germline CDR1 LGHDT, CDR2 YNNKEL (reference sequence). Germline trimming cut 5 bases from V and 5 bases from J; bases unmatched to any gene: 11. This CDR3 has 15 residues. The CDR3 here is CASSSDSGTAHEQYF. Written as DNA, the CDR3 is TGTGCCAGCAGCAGTGATAGCGGGACGGCACACGAGCAGTACTTC.

The rearrangement uses TRBV7-9 and TRBJ1-1, with unresolved D. The CDR3 covers 12 residues. Germline V CDR1 and CDR2: SEHNR, FQNEAQ (reference sequence). The V end lost 5 bases, the J end lost 3 bases, and 7 bases lay between the germline ends. For the CDR3, the DNA is TGTGCCAGCAGCCTGACACACACTGAAGCTTTCTTT. Its translation: CASSLTHTEAFF.

V usage is TRBV5-1 and J usage is TRBJ1-1, with 7 bases lining up with TRBD1. Unmatched junction bases numbered 4, after V lost 4 bases and J lost 1 base. There are 14 residues in the CDR3. In germline, CDR1 is SGHRS, CDR2 YFSETQ. The CDR3 sequence is CASSTRQGNTEAFF. The CDR3 DNA sequence: TGCGCCAGCAGCACCCGACAGGGGAACACTGAAGCTTTCTTT.

The chain couples TRBV7-2 to TRBJ2-1, with D perhaps being TRBD1 or TRBD2 (5 bases each). Deletions cut 4 bases from V and 11 bases from J, with 21 bases between. The CDR3 sequence is 15 residues long. Germline V lookup: CDR1 SGHTA, CDR2 FQGNSA. CDR3 nucleotides: TGTGCCAGCAGCTCAGGAGGACGAAGTATGGACAAGCAGTTCTTC. Protein product: CASSSGGRSMDKQFF.

This chain connects TRBV12-3 or TRBV12-4 to TRBJ2-1; perhaps TRBD2 as D (5 bases). The length of the CDR3 is 13 residues. Trimming stripped 6 bases from V and 4 bases from J, with 10 bases between. CDR3 in amino acids: CASRGVTYNEQFF. The CDR3 DNA reads as TGTGCCAGCAGGGGAGTAACTTACAATGAGCAGTTCTTC.